The clone carrying this TCR beta chain appeared many times. The data stem from a study of T cells after yellow fever vaccination. Germline CDR1 is SGHRS and CDR2 is YFSETQ. This CDR3 region has 14 residues. Germline trimming cut 0 bases from V and 7 bases from J; bases unmatched to any gene: 6. TCRdb processed the 5' RACE reads anew with MiXCR; each CDR3 protein has one entry. There are 200,000 to 300,000 distinct CDR3 sequences in the sample; 6% to 8% occur only once, and around 1.1% lies in the top ten. The chain couples TRBV5-1 to TRBJ1-1, with 7 bases matching TRBD1. Sequencing used CD4+ T cells sorted from PBMCs, obtained on the day of the yellow fever booster vaccination. This TCR derives from a man aged 30 to 39 who received the YFV17D yellow fever vaccine. The CDR3 loop reads CASSLEGAFSEAFF. CDR3 in DNA: TGCGCCAGCAGCTTGGAGGGGGCATTTAGTGAAGCTTTCTTT.